The rows below give T cell receptor beta chains drawn from one sample of a study of circulating CD8 cells and anti-PD-1 response in melanoma. TCRdb used MiXCR to reprocess the reads, holding one entry per CDR3 protein. This table has under 650 distinct CDR3 sequences, 11% appearing once. The sample was CD8+ T cells from PBMCs, taken at baseline or after one month of anti-PD-1 therapy (not recorded which). The receptors originated from a human donor with melanoma. Both conserved end residues are part of each CDR3. A D gene is named only where the DNA matches it firmly. Not all rows give a size; the values are once, few, many and, for expanded clones, a class.

DNA	CDR3	J	V	size	D
TGTGCCAGCAGCCCAACGGCGACAGGGGAAGCGAGGACCCAGTACTTC	CASSPTATGEARTQYF	TRBJ2-5	TRBV5-5	medium-sized	TRBD1
TGTGCCAGCAGCCCTGCGGGGGACGGGTACTACGAGCAGTACTTC	CASSPAGDGYYEQYF	TRBJ2-7	TRBV27	medium-sized	TRBD2
TGTGCCAGCAGTTACGGACTAGCGAGATACGAGCAGTACTTC	CASSYGLARYEQYF	TRBJ2-7	TRBV6-2/TRBV6-3	medium-sized	TRBD2
TGCGCCAGCAGCCAGAGTCGAGGGTTCTCCTACGAGCAGTACTTC	CASSQSRGFSYEQYF	TRBJ2-7	TRBV4-1	medium-sized	-
TGCGCCAGCAGCCAAGAGATCGGGGGATACAATGAGCAGCTCTTC	CASSQEIGGYNEQLF	TRBJ2-1	TRBV4-3	-	-
TGCAGTGCTAGAGAAGCGGGGGATATCACAGATACGCAGTATTTT	CSAREAGDITDTQYF	TRBJ2-3	TRBV20-1	medium-sized	TRBD2
TGTGCCAGCAGTGAATGGACAGATATTTTCAACTATGGCTACACCTTC	CASSEWTDIFNYGYTF	TRBJ1-2	TRBV2	medium-sized	-
TGTGCCAGTAGCCTTAGCGGGGCAACCTACGAGCAGTACTTC	CASSLSGATYEQYF	TRBJ2-7	TRBV19	large	TRBD2
TGCGCCAGCAGCCAAACCCCGGGACTTTCCTACGAGCAGTACTTC	CASSQTPGLSYEQYF	TRBJ2-7	TRBV4-1	medium-sized	-
TGTGCCAGCAGCTTGGGGGTAGGGATCGAGCAGTACTTC	CASSLGVGIEQYF	TRBJ2-7	TRBV5-6	medium-sized	-
TGTGCCAGTGGGGGTTGGGGTGAGACCCAGTACTTC	CASGGWGETQYF	TRBJ2-5	TRBV19	medium-sized	-
TGTGCCAGCAGTCAGGAGGGTAATACGCAGTATTTT	CASSQEGNTQYF	TRBJ2-3	TRBV5-6	medium-sized	-
TGTGCCAGTAGTATTATGGACACTGAAGCTTTCTTT	CASSIMDTEAFF	TRBJ1-1	TRBV19	medium-sized	-
TGTGCCAGTACCCTCCAGGGGGGCGCCTATGGCTACACCTTC	CASTLQGGAYGYTF	TRBJ1-2	TRBV19	medium-sized	TRBD1
TGTGCCAGTAGTCCCGGGACTAGCGATTACGAGCAGTACTTC	CASSPGTSDYEQYF	TRBJ2-7	TRBV19	medium-sized	TRBD2
TGCACCAGCAGCCAAGTTGGTTCTAGCGGGCCCACAGATACGCAGTATTTT	CTSSQVGSSGPTDTQYF	TRBJ2-3	TRBV1	large	-
TGTGCCAGTAGTATGGACAGGACGGCCTACGAGCAGTACTTC	CASSMDRTAYEQYF	TRBJ2-7	TRBV19	medium-sized	TRBD1
TGTGCCAGCAGCGTAGGGGACCTGGGCACAGATACGCAGTATTTT	CASSVGDLGTDTQYF	TRBJ2-3	TRBV9	medium-sized	-
TGTGCCAGTAGTACCTACAATCTCAACGAGCAGTACTTC	CASSTYNLNEQYF	TRBJ2-7	TRBV19	-	-
TGTGCCAGCAGCTTGCTAGCGGGGGGGCCAGATACGCAGTATTTT	CASSLLAGGPDTQYF	TRBJ2-3	TRBV7-2	medium-sized	TRBD2
TGCAGCGTTGAAGATCATCGGAGGGGCGAGCAGTACTTC	CSVEDHRRGEQYF	TRBJ2-7	TRBV29-1	-	-
TGTGCCAGCAGTTACTCGATTTCTACGGGAAATGGGGAGCTGTTTTTT	CASSYSISTGNGELFF	TRBJ2-2	TRBV6-6	medium-sized	-
TGTGCCAGCAGCCAAGATGAAGGGCAAGGCTTGGGGACCGGGGAGCTGTTTTTT	CASSQDEGQGLGTGELFF	TRBJ2-2	TRBV14	large	-
TGTGCCAGTAGTATTTCACAGGCTCCTTTTAATGAGCAGTTCTTC	CASSISQAPFNEQFF	TRBJ2-1	TRBV19	medium-sized	-